This paragraph covers one T cell receptor beta chain sequence. Its specificity is unknown. This sample was taken from a study of T cell responses to AZD1222 COVID-19 vaccine. Study-level points and caveats: Elevations in Spike-specific TCR breadth and depth followed administration of two AZD1222 doses. Females outnumbered males among donors, who were mostly white British; clonal diversity was possibly underestimated.

The table came from immunoSEQ multiplex PCR; TCRdb's copy has only in-frame clones and leaves some out. The table shows about 110,000 clones, with approximately 85% occurring only once. V gave up 7 bases and J gave up 3 bases; unmatched junction bases: 4. The germline V gene encodes CDR1 KGHDR and CDR2 SFDVKD. The CDR3 length is 14 residues. This sample comprised peripheral blood, obtained on day 0 of AZD1222 vaccination. The clonotype comes from an adult in good health. The chain uses TRBV24-1 and TRBJ2-2; 7 nucleotides line up with TRBD1. This CDR3 reads CATRGTEDTGELFF. The CDR3 nucleotides read TGTGCCACCAGAGGGACAGAAGACACCGGGGAGCTGTTTTTT.